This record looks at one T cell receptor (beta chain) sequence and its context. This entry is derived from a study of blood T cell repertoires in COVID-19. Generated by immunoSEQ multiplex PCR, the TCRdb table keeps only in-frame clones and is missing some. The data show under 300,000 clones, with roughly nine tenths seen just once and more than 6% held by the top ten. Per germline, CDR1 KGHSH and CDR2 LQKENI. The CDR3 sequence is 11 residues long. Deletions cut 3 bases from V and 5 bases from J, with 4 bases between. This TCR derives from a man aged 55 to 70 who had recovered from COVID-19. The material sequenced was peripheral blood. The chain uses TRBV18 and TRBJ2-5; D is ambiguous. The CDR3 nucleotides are TGTGCCAGCTCACCGGAGGAGACCCAGTACTTC. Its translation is CASSPEETQYF.